These 14 T cell receptor beta chains originate from one sample sequenced in a study of blood T cell repertoires in COVID-19. TCRdb's copy holds only in-frame clones and misses some; the assay was immunoSEQ multiplex PCR. The table has some 120,000 clones, around four fifths seen once; the top ten hold just under 25%. The sample consisted of peripheral blood. These receptor sequences come from a human donor in a cohort sampled during active COVID-19.

The chain recombines TRBV18 with TRBJ2-1, with TRBD2 matching 8 bases. The germline CDR1 and CDR2 sequences are KGHSH and LQKENI. The CDR3 sequence is 13 residues long. V lost 4 bases and J lost 9; bases outside the gene matches: 5. For the CDR3, the DNA is TGTGCCAGCTCACTCGGGGGGGGCGGTGAGCAGTTCTTC. Its protein is CASSLGGGGEQFF.

This rearrangement joins TRBV7-2 to TRBJ2-7; 11 bases are a match to TRBD2. The CDR3 consists of 16 residues. Trimming removed 2 bases from V and 6 bases from J; junction bases left unmatched: 9. CDR1 and CDR2 (germline): SGHTA, FQGNSA. The CDR3 coding sequence is TGTGCCAGCAGCTTAATAGCGGGAGGGCCACTCTCCGAGCAGTACTTC. This codes for CASSLIAGGPLSEQYF.

The chain couples TRBV7-2 to TRBJ1-3; no clear D. The CDR3 totals 14 residues. The V and J ends lost 0 bases and 4 bases respectively, with 7 bases between them. Germline CDR1 reads SGHTA; CDR2 reads FQGNSA. CDR3 DNA sequence: TGTGCCAGCAGCTTAGCCGCGATAGGAAACACCATATATTTT. It specifies CASSLAAIGNTIYF.

This clone was observed a handful of times. V and J are TRBV7-2 and TRBJ1-2, with 8 bases aligning to TRBD1. V was clipped by 3 bases and J by 7 bases; unmatched bases: 10. The CDR3 runs 15 residues. Germline V gene lookup returns CDR1 SGHTA and CDR2 FQGNSA. The CDR3 sequence is CASSFRQGAPGGYTF. The CDR3 coding sequence is TGTGCCAGCAGCTTCCGCCAGGGGGCGCCCGGTGGCTACACCTTC.

The chain uses TRBV7-2 and TRBJ1-1, with 7 bases matching TRBD1. The CDR3 contains 13 residues. Germline-derived CDR1 and CDR2 are SGHTA and FQGNSA. With 5 bases clipped from V and 4 bases from J, the junction kept 4 bases outside the gene matches. The DNA for the CDR3 is TGTGCCAGCAGCCATGACAGGGCCACTGAAGCTTTCTTT. This translates into CASSHDRATEAFF.

The rearrangement links TRBV28 to TRBJ2-7, with 11 bases that match TRBD1. Trimming removed 2 bases from V and 6 bases from J; junction bases left unmatched: 6. The CDR3 totals 15 residues. Germline CDR1 and CDR2: MDHEN and SYDVKM. The CDR3 spells CASSLPGQGALEQYF. The CDR3 nucleotides are TGTGCCAGCAGTTTACCAGGACAGGGGGCTCTCGAGCAGTACTTC.

The chain uses TRBV7-9 and TRBJ1-2; D gene uncertain. Germline lookup yields CDR1 SEHNR and CDR2 FQNEAQ (reference sequence). V was trimmed by 5 bases and J by 2 bases, leaving 12 bases between them. The CDR3 is made up of 14 amino acids. CDR3 in DNA: TGTGCCAGCAGCCCCGGGCCGGGGAACTATGGCTACACCTTC. It yields the protein CASSPGPGNYGYTF.

A single count supports this clone. The chain combines TRBV2 with TRBJ1-2; possible D gene TRBD1, 6 bases. The CDR3 spans 13 residues. Germline CDR1 and CDR2: SNHLY and FYNNEI. The V end lost 6 bases, the J end lost 2 bases, and 10 bases lay between the germline ends. The CDR3 loop reads CASRPDRNYGYTF. CDR3 sequence (DNA): TGTGCCAGCAGGCCGGACAGAAACTATGGCTACACCTTC.

This clone is a singleton in its sample. The chain has TRBV7-6 and TRBJ2-7, with 11 bases fitting TRBD1. The CDR3 loop spans 16 amino acids. V shed 2 bases and J 2 bases; nucleotides not matched to a gene: 5. In germline, CDR1 is SGHVS, CDR2 FNYEAQ. For the CDR3, the DNA is TGTGCCAGCAGCTTATACCCGGGACAGGGGGCCTACGAGCAGTACTTC. Amino acids: CASSLYPGQGAYEQYF.

The genes are TRBV5-6 and TRBJ1-1; D ambiguous. Trimming shortened V by 1 base and J by 0 bases, and 10 bases separated the two germline ends. Germline V CDR1 and CDR2: SGHDT, YYEEEE. The length of the CDR3 is 15 residues. The CDR3 nucleotides are TGTGCCAGCAGCTTGACCCAGGTCATGAACACTGAAGCTTTCTTT. Residues: CASSLTQVMNTEAFF.

This chain links TRBV14 with TRBJ1-1; 9 bases fit TRBD1. The CDR3 loop spans 11 amino acids. With V trimmed by 4 bases and J by 12 bases, 3 bases remained unmatched. Per germline, CDR1 SGHDN and CDR2 FVKESK. This CDR3 reads CASSPGTGSFF. CDR3 nucleotides: TGTGCCAGCAGCCCTGGGACAGGGTCTTTCTTT.

The chain combines TRBV6-5 with TRBJ2-7; 7 bases map to TRBD2. Germline V lookup: CDR1 MNHEY, CDR2 SVGAGI. This CDR3 has 14 amino acids. After removal of 7 bases from V and 2 bases from J, the junction contained 8 bases not matched to a gene. The DNA for the CDR3 is TGTGCCAGCACTCGAACGAGCGGGACCTACGAGCAGTACTTC. Its translation is CASTRTSGTYEQYF.

The J gene is TRBJ2-7, the V gene TRBV27; 8 bases are a match to TRBD1. V lost 0 bases, J lost 3 bases, and 1 base stayed unmatched. Germline CDR1 is MNHEY and CDR2 is SMNVEV (reference sequence). The CDR3 has 14 amino acids. Here the CDR3 DNA reads TGTGCCAGCAGTTTATCGGACAGGGTCTACGAGCAGTACTTC. It yields the protein CASSLSDRVYEQYF.

This clone has just a few counts. The chain carries TRBV27 and TRBJ1-6; D is ambiguous. V lost 5 bases and J 7 bases, leaving 12 bases between the germline ends. CDR3 length: 14 amino acids. The V gene's germline CDR1 is MNHEY and CDR2 SMNVEV (reference sequence). CDR3 loop: CASSPSGLNSPLHF. In DNA form, the CDR3 reads TGTGCCAGCAGTCCTTCTGGACTGAATTCACCCCTCCACTTT.